Described below is a single TCR beta chain sequence and its context. At one end, the junction sequence differs from germline, possibly due to a read error. The data were obtained in a study of T cells in Graves' hyperthyroidism and ophthalmopathy. Template material for amplifying TCR beta CDR3 regions consisted of RNA transcripts. During a first-round RT-PCR of the TCR CDR3, the HTBI primer set was used. MiXCR was run by TCRdb on the multiplex PCR reads, yielding one entry per CDR3 protein. The sample comprises approximately 420,000 distinct CDR3 sequences, under 15% of which are singletons, and about 30% rests with the top ten. Germline V gives CDR1 SGDLS, CDR2 YYNGEE. The CDR3 extends over 14 amino acids.

This TCR was recovered from a woman aged 25 to 45 with Graves' hyperthyroidism. The sequencing input was blood. The rearrangement uses TRBV9 and TRBJ2-2; a weak D match, TRBD2 (5 bases). In DNA form, the CDR3 reads TGTGCCAGCAGCGTAGAGGCATGGACCGGGGAGCTGCTTTTT. As protein: CASSVEAWTGELLF. The complete variable domain, with remaining parts taken from reference TRBV9 and TRBJ2-2, reads DSGVTQTPKHLITATGQRVTLRCSPRSGDLSVYWYQQSLDQGLQFLIQYYNGEERAKGNILERFSAQQFPDLHSELNLSSLELGDSALYFCASSVEAWTGELLFGEGSRLTVL.